These T cell receptor beta chains were read from a single sample in a study of beta chain features in type 1 diabetes. Here immunoSEQ multiplex PCR was the method, and the copy in TCRdb shows in-frame clones only, minus some. The table shows around 280,000 clones, with approximately 15% occurring only once. The sample taken for sequencing was naive CD4+ T cells from blood. The receptor source for this set is a man between 18 and 35 years old with type 1 diabetes. Both conserved end residues are part of each CDR3. A D gene is named only where the DNA matches it firmly. Not all rows give a size; the values are once, few, many and, for expanded clones, a class.

j_call v_call clone_size d_call cdr3_nt cdr3_aa
TRBJ2-7 TRBV5-1 NA TRBD1 TGCGCCAGCAGCTCCGGGACAGGGAGCGGCGAGCAGTACTTC CASSSGTGSGEQYF
TRBJ2-1 TRBV2 few TRBD2 TGTGCCAGCAGTTATGGACTAGCGAGCAATGAGCAGTTCTTC CASSYGLASNEQFF
TRBJ2-7 TRBV28 NA TRBD1 TGTGCCAGCAGTCGACGGGGACAGGGGGCGGACGAGCAGTACTTC CASSRRGQGADEQYF
TRBJ2-7 TRBV28 few NA TGTGCCAGCAGGCTCACGGGACTCCAGCGAAAGCAGTACTTC CASRLTGLQRKQYF
TRBJ2-5 TRBV25-1 few NA TGTGCCAGCAGTGCCCCGAACGAAAGGGGAGAGACCCAGTACTTC CASSAPNERGETQYF
TRBJ1-2 TRBV13 NA NA TGTGCCAGCAGAATCAGTGGCGGGGGCAGCTATGGCTACACCTTC CASRISGGGSYGYTF
TRBJ2-7 TRBV5-8 NA TRBD2 TGTGCCGCAGCCGAGCGCGGCGGGGGAGGCTACGAGCAGTACTTC CAAAERGGGGYEQYF
TRBJ2-3 TRBV9 few NA TGTGCCAGCAGCGTCACCGGGGATACGCAGTATTTT CASSVTGDTQYF
TRBJ1-4 TRBV27 few TRBD1 TGTGCCAGCAGTTCCTGGACAGGGGGCTCGGAAAAACTGTTTTTT CASSSWTGGSEKLFF
TRBJ2-1 TRBV15 few NA TGTGCCACCAGCAGGGAAGGGCTTAAGGGGTACGATGAGCAGTTCTTC CATSREGLKGYDEQFF
TRBJ2-3 TRBV6-6 few NA TGTGCCAGCAGTTATCCCTCGGGAAGCACAGATACGCAGTATTTT CASSYPSGSTDTQYF
TRBJ2-6 TRBV28 NA NA TGTGCCAGCAGTTTACAGCCAGGCTCTGGGGCCAACGTCCTGACTTTC CASSLQPGSGANVLTF
TRBJ2-5 TRBV19 few NA TGTGCCAGTAGTATAGGCGGCTCAGAGACCCAGTACTTC CASSIGGSETQYF
TRBJ1-1 TRBV7-9 NA TRBD1 TGTGCCAGCAGCTTGGGGGACAGGCCGGGGACTGAAGCTTTCTTT CASSLGDRPGTEAFF
TRBJ2-3 TRBV5-1 few NA TGCGCCAGCAGCCCGCCAGCGAGTACGCAGTATTTT CASSPPASTQYF
TRBJ1-1 TRBV7-9 few NA TGTGCCAGCAGCTTGAAGACAGAGAACACTGAAGCTTTCTTT CASSLKTENTEAFF
TRBJ2-3 TRBV11-2 few TRBD2 TGTGCCAGCAGCTTAAGAGCGGGAGGAAGCACAGATACGCAGTATTTT CASSLRAGGSTDTQYF
TRBJ2-1 TRBV4-3 NA TRBD2 TGCGCCAGCAGCCAGAATACTAGCGGGGGGTCTCCCCCCTACAATGAGCAGTTCTTC CASSQNTSGGSPPYNEQFF
TRBJ1-6 TRBV27 few NA TGTGCCAGCAGCTTCACCGGGACACCGGATTCACCCCTCCACTTT CASSFTGTPDSPLHF
TRBJ2-1 TRBV7-2 NA TRBD2 TGTGCCAGCAGCTTAGTCGGGGGGGAGCAGCAGTTCTTC CASSLVGGEQQFF
TRBJ2-1 TRBV5-1 NA TRBD2 TGCGCCAGCAGCCACCCTAGCGGGGATGAGCAGTTCTTC CASSHPSGDEQFF
TRBJ2-1 TRBV28 few NA TGTGCCAGCTGGGTTAGTGGGACTGGTGAGCAGTTCTTC CASWVSGTGEQFF
TRBJ2-3 TRBV11-1 few NA TGTGCCAGCAGCTTAACCCGGAGCACAGATACGCAGTATTTT CASSLTRSTDTQYF
TRBJ2-7 TRBV28 few TRBD1 TGTGCCAGCAGTCTATCGACAGGGAGCTACGAGCAGTACTTC CASSLSTGSYEQYF
TRBJ2-4 TRBV7-2 few NA TGTGCCAGCAGTAGGTCCTCCGGAGGAAGGAACATTCAGTACTTC CASSRSSGGRNIQYF
TRBJ2-1 TRBV15 few NA TGTGCCACCAGCAGCAGACTTTCCAATGAGCAGTTCTTC CATSSRLSNEQFF
TRBJ1-2 TRBV4-1 few NA TGCGCCAGCAGCCAAGCCCCTAAGCGCTATGGCTACACCTTC CASSQAPKRYGYTF
TRBJ1-4 TRBV5-1 NA TRBD1 TGCGCCAGCAGTTCGGGAGGGGGCCGAAGTGAAAAACTGTTTTTT CASSSGGGRSEKLFF
TRBJ1-1 TRBV18 few NA TGTGCCAGCTCCTACAGAGCCCTCGACCCTGAAGCTTTCTTT CASSYRALDPEAFF
TRBJ2-5 TRBV4-1 NA NA TGCGCCAGCAGCCAAGATTCGGTAGAGACCCAGTACTTC CASSQDSVETQYF
TRBJ1-5 TRBV9 few NA TGTGCCAGCAGCGCCGGGGATCAGCCCCAGCATTTT CASSAGDQPQHF
TRBJ1-5 TRBV6-6 few NA TGTGCCAGCAGCTTAGACAAAGGCTATCAGCCCCAGCATTTT CASSLDKGYQPQHF
TRBJ2-3 TRBV6-6 NA TRBD2 TGTGCCGTCAGCGGGAGATTCGCAGATACGCAGTATTTT CAVSGRFADTQYF
TRBJ1-3 TRBV7-2 few NA TGTGCCAGCAGCTTAAGCTCTGCGAGGGGAAACACCATATATTTT CASSLSSARGNTIYF
TRBJ2-1 TRBV29-1 NA TRBD2 TGCAGCGGGAAGGGACTAGCATCCTACAATGAGCAGTTCTTC CSGKGLASYNEQFF
TRBJ1-1 TRBV18 NA TRBD1 TGTGCCAGCTCGCCCACTCAGGACAGGTTGAACACTGAAGCTTTCTTT CASSPTQDRLNTEAFF
TRBJ1-5 TRBV15 NA TRBD1 TGTGCCACCAGCAGGGACAGGGGGAGCAATCAGCCCCAGCATTTT CATSRDRGSNQPQHF
TRBJ1-2 TRBV13 few TRBD1 TGTGCCAGCAGCTCCCGGCTAACAGGGGGCGGAGGCTATGGCTACACCTTC CASSSRLTGGGGYGYTF
TRBJ1-1 TRBV30 NA TRBD1 TGTGCCTGGAGTTCTAGGGGGCAAGCTTTCTTT CAWSSRGQAFF
TRBJ2-3 TRBV29-1 NA TRBD2 TGCAGCGTTGTGTGGCTAGCGGGGACAGATACGCAGTATTTT CSVVWLAGTDTQYF
TRBJ2-7 TRBV13 many NA TGTGCCAGCACCGGGAGACGGGGGGAGCAGTACTTC CASTGRRGEQYF
TRBJ2-7 TRBV27 NA TRBD2 TGTGCCAGCAGTTGGCGGGAGGGCCCCCGATACGAGCAGTACTTC CASSWREGPRYEQYF
TRBJ2-3 TRBV10-3 NA NA TGTGCCATCAGCTCCCGGGACTCCACAGATACGCAGTATTTT CAISSRDSTDTQYF
TRBJ1-1 TRBV19 few TRBD1 TGTGCCAGTAGTGTACAGGGGGCCGGCACTGAAGCTTTCTTT CASSVQGAGTEAFF
TRBJ2-1 TRBV5-1 NA NA TGCGCCAGCAGCCCGTTGGCTAGCGTTTACAATGAGCAGTTCTTC CASSPLASVYNEQFF
TRBJ2-7 TRBV4-2 NA TRBD1 TGTGCCAGCAGCCATCTATCGGGACAGGGTTACGAGCAGTACTTC CASSHLSGQGYEQYF
TRBJ2-7 TRBV7-9 NA NA TGTGCCAGCAGCTTAGGGGACATCTCCTACGAGCAGTACTTC CASSLGDISYEQYF
TRBJ1-2 TRBV5-4 NA NA TGTGCCAGCAGCCCGGATCTGGCGGGGGTCGGCTACACCTTC CASSPDLAGVGYTF
TRBJ2-1 TRBV7-2 NA TRBD2 TGTGCCAGCAGCCGGGAGCGGGGCTCCTACAATGAGCAGTTCTTC CASSRERGSYNEQFF
TRBJ2-5 TRBV11-2 NA TRBD1 TGTGCCAGCAGGTGGTCGGGACAGGGGGCGAGAGAGACCCAGTACTTC CASRWSGQGARETQYF
TRBJ1-2 TRBV9 NA NA TGTGCCAGCAGCGTGGCGGGGAACTATGGCTACACCTTC CASSVAGNYGYTF
TRBJ2-7 TRBV4-2 NA NA TGTGCCAGCAGCCAAGAATGGGCCCCGCCCTACGAGCAGTACTTC CASSQEWAPPYEQYF
TRBJ2-7 TRBV30 NA TRBD2 TGTGCCTGGAGTAGCAGACTAGCTTACGAGCAGTACTTC CAWSSRLAYEQYF
TRBJ1-5 TRBV30 NA TRBD1 TGTGCCTGGAGCGTTGGGACAGGCAATCAGCCCCAGCATTTT CAWSVGTGNQPQHF
TRBJ1-5 TRBV19 NA NA TGTGCCAGTAGTATCCGGGTATCGCAGCCCCAGCATTTT CASSIRVSQPQHF
TRBJ1-2 TRBV7-2 NA TRBD1 TGTGCCAGCAGCTTGGGATTGGACAGGGTCGGATTTGGCTACACCTTC CASSLGLDRVGFGYTF
TRBJ1-5 TRBV30 NA NA TGTGCCTGGAGTAGACAGAGAAATCAGCCCCAGCATTTT CAWSRQRNQPQHF
TRBJ2-4 TRBV28 NA NA TGTGCCACCCAGGGAAATTGGGACATTCAGTACTTC CATQGNWDIQYF
TRBJ2-3 TRBV5-1 NA TRBD2 TGCGCCAGCAGCCGGGGGGGCGGCACAGATACGCAGTATTTT CASSRGGGTDTQYF
TRBJ2-2 TRBV30 NA TRBD1 TGTGCCTGGAGTGGGGGACAGCTGAACACCGGGGAGCTGTTTTTT CAWSGGQLNTGELFF